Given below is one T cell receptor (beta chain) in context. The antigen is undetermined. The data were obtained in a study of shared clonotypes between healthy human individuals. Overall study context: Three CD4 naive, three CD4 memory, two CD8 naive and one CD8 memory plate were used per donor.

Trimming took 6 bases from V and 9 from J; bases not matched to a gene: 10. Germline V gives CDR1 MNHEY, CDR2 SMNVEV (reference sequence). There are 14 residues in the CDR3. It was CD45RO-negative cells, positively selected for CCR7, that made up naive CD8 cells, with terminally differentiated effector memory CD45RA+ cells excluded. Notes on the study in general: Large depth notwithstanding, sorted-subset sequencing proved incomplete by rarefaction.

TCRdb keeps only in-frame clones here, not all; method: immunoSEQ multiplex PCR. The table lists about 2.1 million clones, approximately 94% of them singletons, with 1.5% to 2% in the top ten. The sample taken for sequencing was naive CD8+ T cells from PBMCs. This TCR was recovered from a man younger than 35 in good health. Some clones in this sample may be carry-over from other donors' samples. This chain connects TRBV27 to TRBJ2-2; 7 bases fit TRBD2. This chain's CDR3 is CASSLLGRERELFF. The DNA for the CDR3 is TGTGCCAGCAGCCTATTAGGGCGGGAGAGGGAGCTGTTTTTT.